This TCR beta chain was observed in a study of blood T cells in healthy people across ages (dated by TCRdb to the mid-2010s). Turning to the overall study: In model experiments, roughly one uniquely barcoded TCR beta cDNA molecule per two T cells was captured by template switching. Using the same blood draw, the study looked at two additional independent replicas of 1 million unique cDNA reads for two donors, one aged 18 to 30 and the other aged 80 or older. Donors of different ages were randomly distributed across sequencing lanes to avoid experimental bias. Four age groups were formed from the donors: young (average 16 years), middle-aged (approximately 40), aged (roughly 56) and long-lived (roughly 88). The study measured age-related changes in TCR beta repertoire diversity using deep sequencing normalized with unique cDNA molecular identifiers.

The 39 donors, aged roughly 6 to 90 years, were systemically healthy Caucasian individuals from Russia. Each donor gave about 9.2 milliliters of peripheral blood, drawn into EDTA-treated Vacutainer tubes. Ficoll-Paque density-gradient centrifugation was used to isolate PBMCs, with at least 6.5 million obtained per sample. Trizol reagent was used to extract total RNA from the PBMCs, yielding at least 5.5 micrograms per sample. Naive CD45RAhigh/CD27high T cell percentages were measured by flow cytometry on a PBMC aliquot from every donor. V drops 2 bases and J drops 0 bases, leaving 15 bases in between. From cysteine to phenylalanine, the CDR3 is 18 amino acids long. The DNA shown is the 54-base CDR3, in frame from base 1. Based on the germline V gene, the CDR1 and CDR2 sequences are SGHRS and YFSETQ. This clonotype has ten or more counts. Its antigen is currently not known. No much larger clonotype is one base removed from it; base qualities were not supplied.

Libraries were constructed by 5' RACE. Sequenced on an Illumina HiSeq 2500. The second PCR ran for about 6 to 12 cycles and used a J-beta primer mix along with a sample-barcoded 5' primer. Each TCR beta cDNA molecule received a unique molecular identifier from a template-switch 5' adaptor carrying 12 random nucleotides. At least 2.5 million CDR3-containing paired-end reads were obtained from each sample. First-strand cDNA synthesis was performed from all RNA using the Mint cDNA synthesis kit, with priming by a TRBC-specific oligonucleotide. After uracil-DNA glycosylase treatment, a first 18-cycle PCR used universal primers M1SS and BC2_uni_R on all cDNA. The original methods were these. For normalization, 1 million high-quality reads, each with a distinct molecular identifier, were randomly selected from each sample. Reads sharing molecular identifiers were discarded rather than binned into consensus sequences. MiTCR, with a Q25 quality threshold and the strictest error-elimination algorithm, was used for CDR3 identification, clonotype clustering and error correction. A nonparametric unseen species model with Euler transformation was used to estimate a lower bound on total TCR beta diversity. In-frame beta chains were kept once TCRdb had trimmed the public reads at Q25 with fastp and called clones with MiXCR. Identical CDR3 protein sequences are pooled into one entry, listed with their most common genes and DNA. TCRdb's processing, not the authors' own work, is the source of the V and J calls. This sample holds roughly 680,000 distinct CDR3 sequences; approximately 52% were observed only once. Of the sample, less than 15% falls within the top ten clones.

The investigation overall reported the following: Estimates of total diversity based on one million sequenced T cells were regarded as lower bounds and as underestimates. Compared with the aged group, the long-lived group had more naive CD4+ T cells, fewer expanded clones and increased TCR diversity, a pattern suggesting age selection. Observed TCR beta diversity per million T cells fell roughly linearly with age, and a significant reduction was already apparent by age about 43. The percentage of naive T cells measured by flow cytometry correlated strongly with observed TCR beta diversity. Conclusive comparison of naive and antigen-experienced compartments was prevented by the profiling of bulk unsorted PBMCs. Donor CMV infection status was unknown, potentially confounding age-related changes in expanded clonotypes.

The chain couples TRBV5-1 to TRBJ2-6, with TRBD2 perhaps the D gene, on 5 matching bases. The specimen sequenced was blood. The source of this sequence is an elderly woman in good health. The CDR3 corresponds to CASSLLLPRDSGANVLTF. The DNA is TGCGCCAGCAGCTTACTCCTACCCCGGGACTCTGGGGCCAACGTCCTGACTTTC.